This is a list of T cell receptor beta chains from one sample in a study of human T cells and chemical hapten exposure. TCRdb reprocessed the RACE reads via MiXCR and lists one record per CDR3 protein. The table has 100,000 to 150,000 distinct CDR3 sequences, approximately 10% seen once. Specimen: whole blood. The receptors originated from a male donor in good health. Some clones in this sample may be carry-over from other donors' samples. Each CDR3 is given with its conserved first and last residue. A D gene is named only where the DNA matches it firmly. Clone size is not always given. Where it is, it says once, few, many or a class for expanded clones.

abundance: -
d_gene: -
v_gene: TRBV29-1
j_gene: TRBJ1-1
CDR3aa: CSVGRQNTEAFF
CDR3nt: TGCAGCGTAGGACGGCAGAACACTGAAGCTTTCTTT

abundance: few
d_gene: TRBD2
v_gene: TRBV20-1
j_gene: TRBJ2-3
CDR3aa: CSARAGLAWSADTQYF
CDR3nt: TGCAGTGCTAGAGCAGGACTAGCGTGGAGTGCAGATACGCAGTATTTT

abundance: many
d_gene: -
v_gene: TRBV6-2/TRBV6-3
j_gene: TRBJ2-1
CDR3aa: CASSYYLDRYVSYNEQFF
CDR3nt: TGTGCCAGCAGTTACTACCTTGACCGATACGTCTCCTACAATGAGCAGTTCTTC

abundance: few
d_gene: -
v_gene: TRBV4-3
j_gene: TRBJ1-1
CDR3aa: CASSQEGRGMDTEAFF
CDR3nt: TGCGCCAGCAGCCAAGAGGGCAGGGGTATGGACACTGAAGCTTTCTTT

abundance: few
d_gene: -
v_gene: TRBV6-2/TRBV6-3
j_gene: TRBJ2-2
CDR3aa: CASSYSPPPGELFF
CDR3nt: TGTGCCAGCAGTTACTCCCCCCCCCCCGGGGAGCTGTTTTTT

abundance: few
d_gene: -
v_gene: TRBV3-1
j_gene: TRBJ2-7
CDR3aa: CASSQGAGLKGEQYF
CDR3nt: TGTGCCAGCAGCCAAGGGGCAGGGTTGAAGGGCGAGCAGTACTTC

abundance: few
d_gene: -
v_gene: TRBV2
j_gene: TRBJ2-2
CDR3aa: CASSERRGAGTGELFF
CDR3nt: TGTGCCAGCAGTGAAAGGAGGGGGGCAGGCACCGGGGAGCTGTTTTTT

abundance: many
d_gene: -
v_gene: TRBV2
j_gene: TRBJ2-1
CDR3aa: CASRKGTQGEQFF
CDR3nt: TGTGCCAGCAGGAAGGGGACGCAAGGTGAGCAGTTCTTC

abundance: -
d_gene: -
v_gene: TRBV12-3/TRBV12-4
j_gene: TRBJ1-5
CDR3aa: CASSLQLQPQHF
CDR3nt: TGTGCCAGCAGTTTGCAACTACAGCCCCAGCATTTT

abundance: few
d_gene: TRBD1
v_gene: TRBV7-8
j_gene: TRBJ1-1
CDR3aa: CASSLGWQGARGTEAFF
CDR3nt: TGTGCCAGCAGCTTAGGATGGCAGGGGGCGCGGGGCACTGAAGCTTTCTTT

abundance: many
d_gene: -
v_gene: TRBV7-9
j_gene: TRBJ1-2
CDR3aa: CASSPIVAGREDGYTF
CDR3nt: TGTGCCAGCAGCCCGATCGTGGCAGGGCGGGAGGATGGCTACACCTTC

abundance: many
d_gene: -
v_gene: TRBV10-2
j_gene: TRBJ2-1
CDR3aa: CASSEGLYNEQFF
CDR3nt: TGCGCCAGCAGTGAGGGACTTTACAATGAGCAGTTCTTC

abundance: -
d_gene: TRBD2
v_gene: TRBV19
j_gene: TRBJ2-1
CDR3aa: CASSARIGTAGGAYNEQFF
CDR3nt: TGTGCCAGTAGTGCCCGTATAGGGACAGCGGGAGGGGCATACAATGAGCAGTTCTTC

abundance: many
d_gene: TRBD2
v_gene: TRBV6-6
j_gene: TRBJ2-3
CDR3aa: CASSYRLAGAADTQYF
CDR3nt: TGTGCCAGCAGTTACCGACTAGCGGGAGCCGCAGATACGCAGTATTTT

abundance: -
d_gene: -
v_gene: TRBV5-1
j_gene: TRBJ1-2
CDR3aa: CASSSRQNYGYTF
CDR3nt: TGCGCCAGCAGCTCGAGACAAAACTATGGCTACACCTTC

abundance: few
d_gene: TRBD1
v_gene: TRBV9
j_gene: TRBJ2-7
CDR3aa: CASSGPPQGAYEQYF
CDR3nt: TGTGCCAGCAGCGGGCCTCCGCAGGGGGCATACGAGCAGTACTTC

abundance: -
d_gene: -
v_gene: TRBV6-2/TRBV6-3
j_gene: TRBJ1-2
CDR3aa: CASSYDGFGYTF
CDR3nt: TGTGCCAGCAGTTACGATGGTTTTGGCTACACCTTC

abundance: many
d_gene: TRBD1
v_gene: TRBV25-1
j_gene: TRBJ1-2
CDR3aa: CASSDPGTGLGYTF
CDR3nt: TGTGCCAGCAGTGACCCCGGGACAGGGCTTGGCTACACCTTC

abundance: -
d_gene: -
v_gene: TRBV5-4
j_gene: TRBJ2-3
CDR3aa: CASSLSAAPTDTQYF
CDR3nt: TGTGCCAGCAGCCTAAGCGCGGCCCCCACAGATACGCAGTATTTT

abundance: -
d_gene: -
v_gene: TRBV12-3/TRBV12-4
j_gene: TRBJ1-5
CDR3aa: CASSFQGALNQPQHF
CDR3nt: TGTGCCAGCAGTTTTCAGGGAGCCCTCAATCAGCCCCAGCATTTT

abundance: -
d_gene: -
v_gene: TRBV24-1
j_gene: TRBJ1-2
CDR3aa: CATSAGTNYGYTF
CDR3nt: TGTGCCACCAGCGCCGGGACTAACTATGGCTACACCTTC

abundance: many
d_gene: -
v_gene: TRBV5-1
j_gene: TRBJ1-1
CDR3aa: CASSGGHLGNTEAFF
CDR3nt: TGCGCCAGCAGCGGGGGACACCTGGGCAACACTGAAGCTTTCTTT

abundance: many
d_gene: -
v_gene: TRBV27
j_gene: TRBJ1-6
CDR3aa: CASSLLTARADSPLHF
CDR3nt: TGTGCCAGCAGTTTACTTACAGCCCGGGCAGATTCACCCCTCCACTTT

abundance: many
d_gene: -
v_gene: TRBV5-1
j_gene: TRBJ1-1
CDR3aa: CASSPSVVNTEAFF
CDR3nt: TGCGCCAGCAGCCCGTCGGTAGTTAACACTGAAGCTTTCTTT

abundance: many
d_gene: -
v_gene: TRBV12-3/TRBV12-4
j_gene: TRBJ2-3
CDR3aa: CASSLWASTDTQYF
CDR3nt: TGTGCCAGCAGTTTATGGGCTAGCACAGATACGCAGTATTTT

abundance: few
d_gene: -
v_gene: TRBV15
j_gene: TRBJ2-7
CDR3aa: CATSRDGDEQYF
CDR3nt: TGTGCCACCAGCAGAGATGGGGACGAGCAGTACTTC

abundance: many
d_gene: -
v_gene: TRBV5-1
j_gene: TRBJ2-7
CDR3aa: CASSLPTGRTLPYEQYF
CDR3nt: TGCGCCAGCAGCCTTCCGACAGGGAGGACCCTTCCCTACGAGCAGTACTTC

abundance: -
d_gene: -
v_gene: TRBV12-3/TRBV12-4
j_gene: TRBJ2-7
CDR3aa: CASSLLASYEQYF
CDR3nt: TGTGCCAGCAGTTTACTAGCAAGCTACGAGCAGTACTTC

abundance: few
d_gene: -
v_gene: TRBV6-6
j_gene: TRBJ2-7
CDR3aa: CASSYGVRREQYF
CDR3nt: TGTGCCAGCAGTTACGGCGTGCGGCGGGAGCAGTACTTC

abundance: many
d_gene: -
v_gene: TRBV12-3/TRBV12-4
j_gene: TRBJ1-2
CDR3aa: CASSLRDTDHYGYTF
CDR3nt: TGTGCCAGCAGTTTAAGAGATACGGACCACTATGGCTACACCTTC

abundance: few
d_gene: -
v_gene: TRBV6-2/TRBV6-3
j_gene: TRBJ1-5
CDR3aa: CASSYSDPGGNQPQHF
CDR3nt: TGTGCCAGCAGTTACTCAGATCCTGGAGGGAATCAGCCCCAGCATTTT

abundance: few
d_gene: TRBD2
v_gene: TRBV19
j_gene: TRBJ2-3
CDR3aa: CASSGWTSEDTQYF
CDR3nt: TGTGCCAGTAGTGGTTGGACTAGCGAAGATACGCAGTATTTT

abundance: -
d_gene: -
v_gene: TRBV6-2/TRBV6-3
j_gene: TRBJ2-3
CDR3aa: CASSYRRGTDTQYF
CDR3nt: TGTGCCAGCAGTTACCGTAGGGGCACAGATACGCAGTATTTT

abundance: -
d_gene: TRBD1
v_gene: TRBV20-1
j_gene: TRBJ1-5
CDR3aa: CSARDTGTGEGQPQHF
CDR3nt: TGCAGTGCTAGAGACACCGGGACAGGTGAGGGTCAGCCCCAGCATTTT

abundance: -
d_gene: -
v_gene: TRBV20-1
j_gene: TRBJ1-2
CDR3aa: CSAFLPELFGYTF
CDR3nt: TGCAGTGCTTTTTTACCGGAGTTGTTTGGCTACACCTTC

abundance: few
d_gene: -
v_gene: TRBV14
j_gene: TRBJ1-4
CDR3aa: CASSQGGGKEKLFF
CDR3nt: TGTGCCAGCAGCCAAGGAGGGGGTAAAGAAAAACTGTTTTTT

abundance: many
d_gene: TRBD2
v_gene: TRBV12-3/TRBV12-4
j_gene: TRBJ2-5
CDR3aa: CASQRGRETQYF
CDR3nt: TGTGCCAGCCAGCGGGGCCGGGAGACCCAGTACTTC

abundance: many
d_gene: TRBD1
v_gene: TRBV9
j_gene: TRBJ2-1
CDR3aa: CASSPQDRGGNEQFF
CDR3nt: TGTGCCAGCAGCCCCCAGGACAGGGGGGGCAATGAGCAGTTCTTC

abundance: -
d_gene: -
v_gene: TRBV18
j_gene: TRBJ2-7
CDR3aa: CASSLRDIYEQYF
CDR3nt: TGTGCCAGCTCACTCCGGGACATCTACGAGCAGTACTTC

abundance: few
d_gene: TRBD1
v_gene: TRBV3-1
j_gene: TRBJ1-1
CDR3aa: CASSPPGTVYTLNTEAFF
CDR3nt: TGTGCCAGCAGCCCACCCGGGACAGTCTACACCTTGAACACTGAAGCTTTCTTT

abundance: -
d_gene: -
v_gene: TRBV20-1
j_gene: TRBJ2-3
CDR3aa: CSASRGDSDTQYF
CDR3nt: TGCAGTGCATCCAGGGGGGATTCAGATACGCAGTATTTT

abundance: many
d_gene: TRBD2
v_gene: TRBV7-9
j_gene: TRBJ2-2
CDR3aa: CASSSGLAGGTGELFF
CDR3nt: TGTGCCAGCAGCTCAGGACTAGCGGGAGGCACCGGGGAGCTGTTTTTT

abundance: many
d_gene: -
v_gene: TRBV18
j_gene: TRBJ2-2
CDR3aa: CASSRKQGNTGELFF
CDR3nt: TGTGCCAGCTCCCGAAAACAGGGGAACACCGGGGAGCTGTTTTTT

abundance: -
d_gene: -
v_gene: TRBV12-3/TRBV12-4
j_gene: TRBJ2-5
CDR3aa: CASSFGSQPYQETQYF
CDR3nt: TGTGCCAGCAGTTTTGGGTCCCAACCGTACCAAGAGACCCAGTACTTC

abundance: -
d_gene: -
v_gene: TRBV12-3/TRBV12-4
j_gene: TRBJ2-2
CDR3aa: CASSLKGDTGELFF
CDR3nt: TGTGCCAGCAGTTTAAAGGGGGACACCGGGGAGCTGTTTTTT

abundance: few
d_gene: TRBD2
v_gene: TRBV20-1
j_gene: TRBJ2-1
CDR3aa: CSAGTSGSSYNEQFF
CDR3nt: TGCAGTGCAGGTACTAGCGGGAGCTCCTACAATGAGCAGTTCTTC

abundance: -
d_gene: -
v_gene: TRBV21-1
j_gene: TRBJ1-6
CDR3aa: CASSKRSFPSGPLHF
CDR3nt: TGTGCCAGCAGCAAAAGGTCCTTTCCATCAGGGCCCCTCCACTTT

abundance: many
d_gene: TRBD2
v_gene: TRBV6-4
j_gene: TRBJ2-3
CDR3aa: CASSGTSGPTDTQYF
CDR3nt: TGTGCCAGCAGTGGGACTAGCGGGCCCACAGATACGCAGTATTTT

abundance: few
d_gene: TRBD1
v_gene: TRBV7-8
j_gene: TRBJ2-1
CDR3aa: CASSSRKGQHEQFF
CDR3nt: TGTGCCAGCAGCTCCCGGAAGGGACAGCATGAGCAGTTCTTC

abundance: -
d_gene: -
v_gene: TRBV10-3
j_gene: TRBJ2-1
CDR3aa: CATSMVKDNEQFF
CDR3nt: TGTGCCACCTCCATGGTCAAGGACAATGAGCAGTTCTTC

abundance: many
d_gene: -
v_gene: TRBV6-5
j_gene: TRBJ2-3
CDR3aa: CASSYFGAVTDTQYF
CDR3nt: TGTGCCAGCAGTTACTTTGGGGCTGTCACAGATACGCAGTATTTT

abundance: few
d_gene: -
v_gene: TRBV3-1
j_gene: TRBJ1-2
CDR3aa: CASSPQTHRAYGYTF
CDR3nt: TGTGCCAGCAGCCCACAAACCCACAGGGCCTATGGCTACACCTTC

abundance: few
d_gene: TRBD1
v_gene: TRBV10-3
j_gene: TRBJ1-5
CDR3aa: CAISKQGRQPQHF
CDR3nt: TGTGCCATCAGTAAACAGGGGCGGCAGCCCCAGCATTTT

abundance: many
d_gene: TRBD1
v_gene: TRBV7-2
j_gene: TRBJ1-2
CDR3aa: CASKLQGPSPYGYTF
CDR3nt: TGTGCCAGCAAATTACAGGGGCCCTCCCCCTATGGCTACACCTTC

abundance: many
d_gene: -
v_gene: TRBV4-3
j_gene: TRBJ2-2
CDR3aa: CASSQDSGESGELFF
CDR3nt: TGCGCCAGCAGCCAAGATTCTGGGGAATCCGGGGAGCTGTTTTTT

abundance: few
d_gene: -
v_gene: TRBV3-1
j_gene: TRBJ2-2
CDR3aa: CASRTLGDTGELFF
CDR3nt: TGTGCCAGCAGAACCTTGGGGGACACCGGGGAGCTGTTTTTT

abundance: many
d_gene: TRBD1
v_gene: TRBV27
j_gene: TRBJ1-1
CDR3aa: CASRPTGGRDTEAFF
CDR3nt: TGTGCCAGCAGGCCGACAGGGGGCCGGGACACTGAAGCTTTCTTT

abundance: -
d_gene: TRBD2
v_gene: TRBV7-9
j_gene: TRBJ2-7
CDR3aa: CASSLRGTSTRNEQYF
CDR3nt: TGTGCCAGCAGCTTGCGCGGGACTAGCACTCGGAACGAGCAGTACTTC

abundance: many
d_gene: -
v_gene: TRBV4-3
j_gene: TRBJ2-7
CDR3aa: CASSQDGSYEQYF
CDR3nt: TGCGCCAGCAGCCAAGACGGCAGCTACGAGCAGTACTTC

abundance: -
d_gene: -
v_gene: TRBV4-1
j_gene: TRBJ2-7
CDR3aa: CASSRNEGQLINYEQYF
CDR3nt: TGCGCCAGCAGCCGAAACGAAGGACAGTTAATAAACTACGAGCAGTACTTC